The 15 T cell receptor beta chains presented below share a single source sample, sequenced in a study of Tregs in tolerant kidney transplant recipients. Assay: immunoSEQ multiplex PCR; the TCRdb copy retains only in-frame clones and omits some. Here the sample spans about 44,000 clones, just under 97% being singletons. No antigen is known for these receptors. Sequenced input: Tregs from blood cultured with allogeneic cells. All receptors come from a human donor in good health.

The chain recombines TRBV25-1 with TRBJ2-1; the match to TRBD2 covers 7 bases. After removal of 4 bases from V and 2 bases from J, the junction contained 2 bases not matched to a gene. Germline V gives CDR1 MGHDK, CDR2 SYGVNS. This CDR3 is built from 14 residues. CDR3 nucleotide sequence: TGTGCCAGCAGTGGGGAGGGACCCTACAATGAGCAGTTCTTC. This translates into CASSGEGPYNEQFF.

This clone was recorded once. V usage is TRBV6-1 and J usage is TRBJ2-3; TRBD1 agrees at 7 bases. The ends lost 5 bases at V and 1 base at J; junction bases unmatched: 6. CDR1 is MNHNS and CDR2 is SASEGT in the germline V gene. This CDR3 is built from 15 residues. In DNA, the CDR3 is TGTGCCAGCAGTTCCCGACAGGGCCGCACAGATACGCAGTATTTT. This encodes CASSSRQGRTDTQYF.

The CDR3 region has the DNA TGTGCCAGCAGCTTGACAGGGGGCTACGAGCAGTACTTC. It specifies CASSLTGGYEQYF. The rearrangement links TRBV7-3 to TRBJ2-7; 9 positions match TRBD1. Trimming at V came to 3 bases and at J to 3 bases, leaving 0 bases not matched to a gene. The CDR3 has 13 residues. The germline V gene has CDR1 SGHTA and CDR2 FQGTGA.

This sequence joins TRBV7-2 and TRBJ2-1, with 7 nucleotides matching TRBD2. The V and J ends lost 3 bases and 7 bases, in that order; junction bases with no gene match: 9. This CDR3 is built from 15 residues. Germline CDR1 SGHTA, CDR2 FQGNSA. The CDR3 sequence is CASSLGGNWGNEQFF. The CDR3 region has the DNA TGTGCCAGCAGCTTGGGGGGGAATTGGGGAAATGAGCAGTTCTTC.

The chain joins TRBV5-6 to TRBJ1-5; 8 bases fit TRBD1. Looked up from germline, CDR1 is SGHDT and CDR2 is YYEEEE. V shed 0 bases, J shed 6 bases, and the junction held 5 bases outside the gene matches. The CDR3 sequence is 15 residues long. Here the CDR3 DNA reads TGTGCCAGCAGCTTGGGCAGGGGGCTATCTCAGCCCCAGCATTTT. This translates into CASSLGRGLSQPQHF.

The V and J genes are TRBV27 and TRBJ1-2; D unclear. The germline gives CDR1 MNHEY, CDR2 SMNVEV (reference sequence). The CDR3 covers 15 residues. Trimming took 7 bases from V and 4 from J, leaving 19 bases between them. The CDR3 protein is CASTSLSWRSYGYTF. CDR3 DNA: TGTGCCAGCACCTCGCTGAGTTGGAGATCCTATGGCTACACCTTC.

The chain links TRBV6-5 to TRBJ2-7, with 7 nucleotides matching TRBD2. The J segment lost 7 bases and the V segment lost 2 bases, leaving 5 bases of the junction unmatched. The CDR3 runs 13 residues. Germline V gene lookup returns CDR1 MNHEY and CDR2 SVGAGI. CDR3: CASSYEGSGEQYF. CDR3 bases: TGTGCCAGCAGTTACGAAGGTAGCGGGGAGCAGTACTTC.

This clone was observed once. This chain connects TRBV7-9 to TRBJ2-3, with D perhaps matching TRBD2 (6 bases). Trimming stripped 5 bases from V and 3 bases from J, with 18 bases between. The CDR3 runs 16 residues. Germline CDR1 reads SEHNR; CDR2 reads FQNEAQ (reference sequence). CDR3: CASSPWSGSGTDTQYF. The CDR3 bases are TGTGCCAGCAGCCCGTGGAGCGGGTCGGGAACAGATACGCAGTATTTT.

The V gene is TRBV18, the J gene TRBJ2-7; D not certain. In germline, CDR1 is KGHSH, CDR2 LQKENI. Trimming cost V 6 bases and J 6 bases, with 15 bases left between them. This CDR3 is 13 amino acids long. In DNA form, the CDR3 reads TGTGCCAGCTCCGCCTATTTCGTCTCCGAGCAGTACTTC. Its protein is CASSAYFVSEQYF.

The chain uses TRBV5-4 and TRBJ1-2, with TRBD1 matching over 9 bases. The CDR3 length is 13 residues. Germline assignment: CDR1 SGHNT and CDR2 YYREEE (reference sequence). Losses at the gene ends were 4 bases for V and 8 bases for J; bases not matched to a gene: 6. The CDR3 sequence: CASSPGTGRGYTF. In DNA form, the CDR3 reads TGTGCCAGCAGCCCGGGGACAGGGCGAGGCTACACCTTC.

The chain employs TRBV5-4 and TRBJ1-6, with a tentative D call TRBD1 (5 bases). V was pared by 9 bases and J by 3 bases, with 7 bases between. CDR3 length: 12 residues. CDR1 and CDR2 (germline): SGHNT, YYREEE (reference sequence). CDR3 in amino acids: CATQGYNSPLHF. As DNA, the CDR3 is TGTGCCACCCAGGGCTATAATTCACCCCTCCACTTT. The full variable domain, its missing parts supplied by reference TRBV5-4 and TRBJ1-6, is ETGVTQSPTHLIKTRGQQVTLRCSSQSGHNTVSWYQQALGQGPQFIFQYYREEENGRGNFPPRFSGLQFPNYSSELNVNALELDDSALYLCATQGYNSPLHFGNGTRLTVT.

V usage is TRBV6-4 and J usage is TRBJ1-2; D is unclear. The CDR3 runs 13 residues. Germline V gene lookup returns CDR1 MRHNA and CDR2 SNTAGT. V gave up 5 bases and J gave up 4 bases, with 11 bases separating them. Written as DNA, the CDR3 is TGTGCCAGCAGTTTCGGGCCTCGCTATGGCTACACCTTC. Translation gives CASSFGPRYGYTF.

The gene calls are TRBV4-1 and TRBJ2-1, with D possibly matching TRBD2 (7 bases). This CDR3 is built from 18 residues. CDR1 and CDR2 (germline): MGHRA, YSYEKL. The V gene lost 0 bases and the J gene lost 6 bases, with 21 bases spanning the gap. CDR3 nucleotides: TGCGCCAGCAGCCAAGATGTCCAAAGGGGGAGGGGTATCAATGAGCAGTTCTTC. Protein product: CASSQDVQRGRGINEQFF.

The chain combines TRBV7-9 with TRBJ1-1, with D perhaps matching TRBD1 (5 bases). From germline, CDR1 is SEHNR and CDR2 FQNEAQ (reference sequence). V was clipped by 5 bases and J by 3 bases, with 19 bases between them. The CDR3 spans 16 residues. The DNA of the CDR3 is TGTGCCAGCAGCAAGTGGGGGTCCTTTGGAGACACTGAAGCTTTCTTT. Protein: CASSKWGSFGDTEAFF.

This chain uses TRBV9 with TRBJ2-6; D may be TRBD2 (6 bases). V was trimmed by 6 bases and J by 0 bases, leaving 13 bases between them. The CDR3 runs to 16 residues. The V gene's germline CDR1 is SGDLS and CDR2 YYNGEE. CDR3 DNA: TGTGCCAGCACAAGGGAGGACTACTCTGGGGCCAACGTCCTGACTTTC. Its protein is CASTREDYSGANVLTF.